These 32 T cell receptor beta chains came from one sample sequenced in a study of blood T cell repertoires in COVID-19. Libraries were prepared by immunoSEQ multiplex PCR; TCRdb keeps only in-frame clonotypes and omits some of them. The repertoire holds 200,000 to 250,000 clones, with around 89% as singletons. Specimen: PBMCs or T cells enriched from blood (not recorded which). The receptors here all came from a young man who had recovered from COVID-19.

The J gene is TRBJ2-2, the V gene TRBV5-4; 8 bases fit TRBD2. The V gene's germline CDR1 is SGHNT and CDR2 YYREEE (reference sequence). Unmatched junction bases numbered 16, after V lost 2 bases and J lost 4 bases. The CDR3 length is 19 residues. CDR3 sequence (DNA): TGTGCCAGCAGCTTAGATGCCGGGACTAGAAAGTTGGGCACCGGGGAGCTGTTTTTT. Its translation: CASSLDAGTRKLGTGELFF.

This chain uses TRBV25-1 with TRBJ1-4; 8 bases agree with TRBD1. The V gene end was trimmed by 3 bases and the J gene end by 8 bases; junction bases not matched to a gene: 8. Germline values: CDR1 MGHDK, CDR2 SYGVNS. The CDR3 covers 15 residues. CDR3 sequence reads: CASSDDRGLWEKLFF. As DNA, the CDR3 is TGTGCCAGCAGTGATGACAGGGGCCTTTGGGAAAAACTGTTTTTT.

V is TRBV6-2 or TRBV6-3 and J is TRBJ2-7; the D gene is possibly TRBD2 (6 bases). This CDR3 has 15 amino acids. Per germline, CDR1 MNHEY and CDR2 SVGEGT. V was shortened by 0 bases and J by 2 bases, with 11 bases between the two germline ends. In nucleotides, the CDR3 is TGTGCCAGCAGTTACTCGAATTGGGGGGCCTACGAGCAGTACTTC. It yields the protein CASSYSNWGAYEQYF.

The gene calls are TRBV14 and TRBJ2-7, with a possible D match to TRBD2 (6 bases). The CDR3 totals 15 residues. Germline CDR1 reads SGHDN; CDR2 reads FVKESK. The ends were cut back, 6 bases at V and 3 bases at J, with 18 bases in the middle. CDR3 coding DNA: TGTGCCAGCAGAAATAGGAGGGCCCGTTTCTACGAGCAGTACTTC. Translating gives CASRNRRARFYEQYF.

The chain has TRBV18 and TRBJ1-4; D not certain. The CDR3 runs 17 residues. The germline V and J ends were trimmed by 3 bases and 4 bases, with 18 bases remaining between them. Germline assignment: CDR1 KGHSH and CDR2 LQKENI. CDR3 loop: CASSPRNGQRDNEKLFF. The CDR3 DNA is TGTGCCAGCTCACCGAGAAACGGCCAGAGGGATAATGAAAAACTGTTTTTT.

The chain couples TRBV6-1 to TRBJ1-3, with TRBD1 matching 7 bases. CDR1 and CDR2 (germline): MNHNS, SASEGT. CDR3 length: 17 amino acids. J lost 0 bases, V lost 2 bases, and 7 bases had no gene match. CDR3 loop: CASSEPSQGSSGNTIYF. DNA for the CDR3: TGTGCCAGCAGTGAACCCTCACAGGGGAGCTCTGGAAACACCATATATTTT.

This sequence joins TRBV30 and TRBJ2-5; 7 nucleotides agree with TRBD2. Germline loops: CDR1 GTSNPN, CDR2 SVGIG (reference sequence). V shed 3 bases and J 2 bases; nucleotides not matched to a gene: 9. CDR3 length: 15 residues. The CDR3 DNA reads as TGTGCCTGGAGCAGGGCGGGGGAGATACAAGAGACCCAGTACTTC. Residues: CAWSRAGEIQETQYF.

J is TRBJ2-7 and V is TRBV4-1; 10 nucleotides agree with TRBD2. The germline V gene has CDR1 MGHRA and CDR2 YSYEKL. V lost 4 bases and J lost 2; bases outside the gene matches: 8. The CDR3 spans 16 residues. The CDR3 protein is CASSPLGTSEPYEQYF. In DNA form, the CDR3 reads TGCGCCAGCAGCCCCTTAGGGACTAGCGAACCCTACGAGCAGTACTTC.

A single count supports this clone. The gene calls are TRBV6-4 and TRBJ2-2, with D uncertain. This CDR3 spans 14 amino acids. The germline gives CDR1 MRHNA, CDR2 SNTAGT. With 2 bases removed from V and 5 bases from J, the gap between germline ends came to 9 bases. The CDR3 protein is CASSDTTETGELFF. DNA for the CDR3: TGTGCCAGCAGTGACACCACAGAGACCGGGGAGCTGTTTTTT.

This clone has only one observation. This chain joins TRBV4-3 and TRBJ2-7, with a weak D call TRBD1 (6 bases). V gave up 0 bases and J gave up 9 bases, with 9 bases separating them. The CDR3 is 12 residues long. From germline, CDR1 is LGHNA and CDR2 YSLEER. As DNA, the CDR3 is TGCGCCAGCAGCCAAGATAGGGACACGCAGTACTTC. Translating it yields CASSQDRDTQYF.

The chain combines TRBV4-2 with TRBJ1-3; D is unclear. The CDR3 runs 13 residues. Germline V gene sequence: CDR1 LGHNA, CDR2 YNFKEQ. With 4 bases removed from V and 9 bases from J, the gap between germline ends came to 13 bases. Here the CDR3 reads CASSPQSGFTIYF. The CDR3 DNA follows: TGTGCCAGCAGCCCCCAGTCGGGTTTCACCATATATTTT.

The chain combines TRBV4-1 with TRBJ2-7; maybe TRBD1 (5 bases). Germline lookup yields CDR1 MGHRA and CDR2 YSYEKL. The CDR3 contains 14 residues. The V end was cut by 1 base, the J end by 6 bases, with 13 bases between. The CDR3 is CASSQVDRRSEQYF. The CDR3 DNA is TGCGCCAGCAGCCAAGTTGACAGAAGAAGCGAGCAGTACTTC.

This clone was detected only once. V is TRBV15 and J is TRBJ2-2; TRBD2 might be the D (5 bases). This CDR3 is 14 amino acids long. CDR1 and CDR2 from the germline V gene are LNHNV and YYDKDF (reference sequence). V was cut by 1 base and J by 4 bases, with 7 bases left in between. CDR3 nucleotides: TGTGCCACCAGCAGAGGAGGGAGCACCGGGGAGCTGTTTTTT. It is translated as CATSRGGSTGELFF. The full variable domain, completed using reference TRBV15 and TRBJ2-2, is DAMVIQNPRYQVTQFGKPVTLSCSQTLNHNVMYWYQQKSSQAPKLLFHYYDKDFNNEADTPDNFQSRRPNTSFCFLDIRSPGLGDTAMYLCATSRGGSTGELFFGEGSRLTVL.

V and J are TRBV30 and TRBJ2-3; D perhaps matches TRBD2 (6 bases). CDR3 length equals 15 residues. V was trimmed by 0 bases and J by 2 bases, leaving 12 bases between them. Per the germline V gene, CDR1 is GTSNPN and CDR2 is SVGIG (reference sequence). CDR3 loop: CAWSVVGGPTDTQYF. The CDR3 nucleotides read TGTGCCTGGAGTGTAGTGGGGGGACCCACAGATACGCAGTATTTT.

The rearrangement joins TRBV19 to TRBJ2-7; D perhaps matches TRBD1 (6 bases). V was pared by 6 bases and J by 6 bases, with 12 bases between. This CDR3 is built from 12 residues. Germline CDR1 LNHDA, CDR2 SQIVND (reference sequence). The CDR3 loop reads CASRDQGSEQYF. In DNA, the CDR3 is TGTGCCAGTAGAGACCAGGGGAGCGAGCAGTACTTC.

In DNA form, the CDR3 reads TGTGCCGGCCGAGACACAAACTATGGCTACACCTTC. Encoded protein: CAGRDTNYGYTF. The V call is TRBV19, the J call TRBJ1-2, with D uncertain. Germline CDR1 LNHDA, CDR2 SQIVND (reference sequence). The ends were cut back, 11 bases at V and 2 bases at J, with 12 bases in the middle. The CDR3 sequence is 12 residues long.

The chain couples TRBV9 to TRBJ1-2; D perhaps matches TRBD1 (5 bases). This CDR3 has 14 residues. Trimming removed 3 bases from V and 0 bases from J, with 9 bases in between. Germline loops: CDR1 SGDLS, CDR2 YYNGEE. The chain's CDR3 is CASSGQFANYGYTF. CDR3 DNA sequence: TGTGCCAGCAGCGGACAGTTTGCTAACTATGGCTACACCTTC.

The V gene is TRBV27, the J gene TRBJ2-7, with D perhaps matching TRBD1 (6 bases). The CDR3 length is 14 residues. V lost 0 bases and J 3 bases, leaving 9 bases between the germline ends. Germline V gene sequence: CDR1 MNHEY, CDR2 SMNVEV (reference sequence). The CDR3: CASSLSVGGYEQYF. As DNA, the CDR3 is TGTGCCAGCAGTTTATCAGTAGGGGGCTACGAGCAGTACTTC.

The DNA for the CDR3 is TGTGCCAGCAGTCAGGGACTAGCAGCAGATACGCAGTATTTT. Translating it yields CASSQGLAADTQYF. The chain is built from TRBV27 and TRBJ2-3; 9 nucleotides line up with TRBD2. J gave up 4 bases and V 5 bases, and 4 bases lay outside the gene matches. Germline V gene data show CDR1 as MNHEY and CDR2 as SMNVEV (reference sequence). This CDR3 is built from 14 residues.

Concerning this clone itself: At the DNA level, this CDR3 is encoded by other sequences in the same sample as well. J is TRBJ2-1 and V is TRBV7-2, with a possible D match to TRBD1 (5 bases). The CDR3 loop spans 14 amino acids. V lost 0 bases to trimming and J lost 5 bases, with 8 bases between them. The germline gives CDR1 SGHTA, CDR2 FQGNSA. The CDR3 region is CASSLAAGNNEQFF. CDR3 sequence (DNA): TGTGCCAGCAGCTTAGCGGCAGGGAACAATGAGCAGTTCTTC.

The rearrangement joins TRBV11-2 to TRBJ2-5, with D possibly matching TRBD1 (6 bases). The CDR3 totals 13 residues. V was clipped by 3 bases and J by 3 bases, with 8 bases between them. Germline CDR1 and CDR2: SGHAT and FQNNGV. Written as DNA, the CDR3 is TGTGCCAGCAGCTTCCGACAGGAAGAGACCCAGTACTTC. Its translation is CASSFRQEETQYF.

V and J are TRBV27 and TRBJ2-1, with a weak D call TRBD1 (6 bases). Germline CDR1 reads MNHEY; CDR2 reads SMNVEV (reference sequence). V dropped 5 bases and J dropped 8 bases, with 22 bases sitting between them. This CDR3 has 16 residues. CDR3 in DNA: TGTGCCAGCAGTCCCGTACAGGGTTTGTATGTCGATGAGCAGTTCTTC. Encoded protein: CASSPVQGLYVDEQFF.

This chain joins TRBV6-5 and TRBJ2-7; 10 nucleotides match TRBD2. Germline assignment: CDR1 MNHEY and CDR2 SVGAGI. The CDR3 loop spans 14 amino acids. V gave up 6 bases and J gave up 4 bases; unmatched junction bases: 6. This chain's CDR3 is CASRAGLASYEQYF. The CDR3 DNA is TGTGCCAGCAGAGCGGGACTAGCGTCATACGAGCAGTACTTC.

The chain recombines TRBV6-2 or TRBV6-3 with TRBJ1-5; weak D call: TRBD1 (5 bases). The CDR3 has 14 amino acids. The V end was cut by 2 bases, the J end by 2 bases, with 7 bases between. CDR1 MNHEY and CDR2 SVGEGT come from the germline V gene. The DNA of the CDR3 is TGTGCCAGCAGTTACGGGGGGGGCAATCAGCCCCAGCATTTT. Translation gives CASSYGGGNQPQHF.

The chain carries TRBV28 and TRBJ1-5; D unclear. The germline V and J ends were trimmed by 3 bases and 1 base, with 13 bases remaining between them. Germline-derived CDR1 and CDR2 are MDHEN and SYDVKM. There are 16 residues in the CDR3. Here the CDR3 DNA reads TGTGCCAGCAGTTTGGAGGCAGGCCCCAGCAATCAGCCCCAGCATTTT. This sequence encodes CASSLEAGPSNQPQHF.

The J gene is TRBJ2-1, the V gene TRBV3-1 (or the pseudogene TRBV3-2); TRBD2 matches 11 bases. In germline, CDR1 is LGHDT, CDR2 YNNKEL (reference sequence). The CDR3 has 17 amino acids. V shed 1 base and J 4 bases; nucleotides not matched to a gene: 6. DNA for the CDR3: TGTGCCAGCAGCCAAGGTGCTAGCGGGGGGTCGTACAATGAGCAGTTCTTC. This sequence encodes CASSQGASGGSYNEQFF.

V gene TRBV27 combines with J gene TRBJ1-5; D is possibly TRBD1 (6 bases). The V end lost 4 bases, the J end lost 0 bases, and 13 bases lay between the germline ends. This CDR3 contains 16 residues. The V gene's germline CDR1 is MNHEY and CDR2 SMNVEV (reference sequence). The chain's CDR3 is CASSSRQVDSNQPQHF. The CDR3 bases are TGTGCCAGCAGTTCCAGACAGGTTGATAGCAATCAGCCCCAGCATTTT.

The CDR3 loop is CATSDFSSLTGNTEAFF. The DNA of the CDR3 is TGTGCCACCAGTGATTTTAGCTCTCTTACAGGGAACACTGAAGCTTTCTTT. V is TRBV24-1 and J is TRBJ1-1, with D possibly matching TRBD1 (5 bases). CDR1 is KGHDR, CDR2 SFDVKD, per germline. This CDR3 has 17 residues. V was cut by 1 base and J by 1 base, with 15 bases left in between.

The CDR3 here is CASSLGGGGAYNEQFF. CDR3 DNA sequence: TGCGCCAGCAGCTTGGGGGGAGGAGGGGCCTACAATGAGCAGTTCTTC. The rearrangement uses TRBV5-1 and TRBJ2-1; perhaps TRBD2 as D (6 bases). Germline lookup yields CDR1 SGHRS and CDR2 YFSETQ. The CDR3 runs 16 residues. Trimming left V 0 bases short and J 2 bases short, with 12 bases between.

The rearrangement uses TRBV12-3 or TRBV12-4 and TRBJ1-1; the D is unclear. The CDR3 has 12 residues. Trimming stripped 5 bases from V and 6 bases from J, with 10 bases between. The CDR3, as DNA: TGTGCCAGCAGTGTAGGGTTAGCTGAAGCTTTCTTT. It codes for CASSVGLAEAFF.

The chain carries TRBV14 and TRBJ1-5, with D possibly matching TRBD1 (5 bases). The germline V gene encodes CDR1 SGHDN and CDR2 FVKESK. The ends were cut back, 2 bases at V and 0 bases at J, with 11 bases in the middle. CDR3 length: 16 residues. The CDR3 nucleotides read TGTGCCAGCAGCCAAACGGGACTTTATAGCAATCAGCCCCAGCATTTT. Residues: CASSQTGLYSNQPQHF.

The CDR3 protein is CATSGQGYSPLHF. CDR3 nucleotides: TGTGCCACCAGCGGGCAGGGGTATTCACCCCTCCACTTT. The chain employs TRBV15 and TRBJ1-6; TRBD1 might be the D (6 bases). Per the germline V gene, CDR1 is LNHNV and CDR2 is YYDKDF (reference sequence). Trimming removed 5 bases at V and 8 bases at J, with 10 bases between. This CDR3 has 13 residues.